This T cell receptor beta chain was obtained from a study of blood T cell repertoires in COVID-19. Whole-study context: PBMCs, B-cell-depleted T cells, or T cells were the source of the cDNA or gDNA that made up the material.

Study processing details: Reference gene primer amplification gave nucleated cell count estimates. Generated by immunoSEQ multiplex PCR, the TCRdb table keeps only in-frame clones and is missing some. Clonal size and the V and J genes are those of that table, whereas D and trimming came from the DNA. The sample shows over 65,000 clones, about 80% of them seen only once. CDR3 length equals 16 residues. Germline CDR1 is SGHVS and CDR2 is FQNEAQ. V lost 1 base to trimming and J lost 8 bases; unmatched junction nucleotides: 11. J is TRBJ1-2 and V is TRBV7-8, with 9 bases that match TRBD1. The clonotype was recovered from a woman between 40 and 50 years old with active or convalescent COVID-19. Sample: peripheral blood. This chain's CDR3 is CASSLVGQGRVRGYTF. CDR3 coding DNA: TGTGCCAGCAGCTTAGTGGGACAGGGAAGAGTTCGAGGCTACACCTTC.